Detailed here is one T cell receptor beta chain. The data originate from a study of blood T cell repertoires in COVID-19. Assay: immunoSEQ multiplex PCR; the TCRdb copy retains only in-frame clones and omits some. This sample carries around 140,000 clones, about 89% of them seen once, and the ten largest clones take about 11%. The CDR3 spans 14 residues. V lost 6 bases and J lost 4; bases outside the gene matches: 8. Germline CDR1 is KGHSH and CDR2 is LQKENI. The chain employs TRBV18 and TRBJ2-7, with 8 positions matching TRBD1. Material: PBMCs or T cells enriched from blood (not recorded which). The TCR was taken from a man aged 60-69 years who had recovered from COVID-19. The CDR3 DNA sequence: TGTGCCAGCTCGACCGTAGGACAGGGTTACGAGCAGTACTTC. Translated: CASSTVGQGYEQYF.